This TCR beta chain is drawn from a study of blood T cell repertoires in COVID-19. Study information: COVID-19 samples from acute and convalescent phases originated in the United States, Italy and Spain. Nucleic acid was either cDNA or gDNA, and it came from T cells, B-cell-depleted T cells, or PBMCs.

Authors' processing steps: Cell counts per sample came from amplifying reference gene primers. This table comes from immunoSEQ multiplex PCR, and its TCRdb copy is limited to in-frame clones, with some not included. The V and J calls and clone size were taken over from that table, and D and trimming were inferred from the DNA. The sample gives 450,000 to 500,000 clones, approximately 83% of which show up once; about 3.2% is in the top ten. Specimen: peripheral blood. The clonotype originates from a human donor in a cohort sampled during active COVID-19.

The CDR3 spells CASNMGGPNSNQPQHF. CDR3 coding DNA: TGTGCCAGTAACATGGGGGGGCCCAATAGCAATCAGCCCCAGCATTTT. The V call is TRBV19, the J call TRBJ1-5; perhaps TRBD1 as D (6 bases). V lost 7 bases to trimming and J lost 0 bases, with 16 bases between them. There are 16 residues in the CDR3. Germline values: CDR1 LNHDA, CDR2 SQIVND (reference sequence).